This TCR delta chain was retrieved from a study of gamma-delta T cells after stem cell transplantation. The V gene end was trimmed by 0 bases and the J gene end by 2 bases; junction bases not matched to a gene: 26. Germline assignment: CDR1 GEAIGNYY and CDR2 EKD. CDR3 length equals 24 residues. TCRdb re-called the RT-PCR reads via CATT. The profile covers approximately 2,500 delta-chain clones, with 25% to 30% appearing a single time and around 29% taken by the ten largest. Worth noting for this clone: A far larger clone is a single base away, which makes a read error likely.

The receptor was derived from a human donor. It is not recorded whose cells these are; they may come from a transplant donor. V usage is TRDV2 and J usage is TRDJ1; TRDD3 matches at 13 bases. Sequencing used gamma-delta T cells. The CDR3 DNA reads as TGTGCCTGTGACACCCTACTACTGGGGGATACGCACATTACAGACACCCGGGGGACCGATAAACTCATCTTT. Amino acid sequence: CACDTLLLGDTHITDTRGTDKLIF.